The T cell receptor (beta chain) under discussion was sequenced for a study of T cell repertoires in cytomegalovirus infection. Study-wide background: Carrying CMV and the relevant HLA type showed in public TCR beta signatures.

This clonotype appeared many times. Its antigen is undetermined. Study-wide points: The study found HLA-C-restricted CMV-specific TCR beta clonotypes dominating the ex vivo response. Summed frequency of shared TCR beta families picked out CMV carriers who also had the relevant HLA.

Each CDR3 protein is one row after TCRdb ran MiXCR on the reads. The sample has approximately 170,000 distinct CDR3 sequences; under 15% are singletons. This CDR3 has 15 residues. Trimming cost V 2 bases and J 7 bases, with 14 bases left between them. The germline V gene encodes CDR1 KGHDR and CDR2 SFDVKD. The clonotype originates from a human donor in good health (CMV status not recorded). Some clones in this sample may be carry-over from other donors' samples. V gene TRBV24-1 combines with J gene TRBJ2-1; perhaps TRBD2 as D (5 bases). Sequenced: PBMCs. The CDR3 region is CATSDYTQGRNEQFF. The CDR3 DNA sequence: TGTGCCACCAGTGATTATACGCAAGGGAGAAATGAGCAGTTCTTC.